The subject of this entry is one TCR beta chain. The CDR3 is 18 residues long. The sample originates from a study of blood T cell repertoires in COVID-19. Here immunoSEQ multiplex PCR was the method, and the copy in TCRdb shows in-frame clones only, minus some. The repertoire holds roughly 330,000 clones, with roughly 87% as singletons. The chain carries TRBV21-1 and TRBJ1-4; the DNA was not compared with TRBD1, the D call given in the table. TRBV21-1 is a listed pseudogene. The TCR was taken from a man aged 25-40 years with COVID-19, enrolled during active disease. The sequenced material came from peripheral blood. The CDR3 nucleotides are TGTGCCAGCAGCAAAGGAGCAGGGAAGGGGTTAGGTAATGAAAAACTGTTTTTT. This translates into CASSKGAGKGLGNEKLFF.